This T cell receptor (beta chain) was captured by sequencing in a study of T-cell reconstitution after alpha-beta-depleted transplantation in children. This clonotype has only a few counts. Germline CDR1 is SQVTM and CDR2 is ANQGSEA. V dropped 4 bases and J dropped 0 bases, with 7 bases sitting between them. The CDR3 sequence is 13 residues long. Unique molecular identifiers featured in how the TCRbeta library was prepared. One entry per CDR3 protein results from TCRdb running MiXCR on the PCR reads. The data contain 300,000 to 350,000 distinct CDR3 sequences, around 25% of them seen just once; the ten biggest clones take up roughly 9.7%.

Sequencing was performed on PBMCs, mostly from graft donor cells, taken 180 days after TCRalphabeta/CD19-depleted stem cell transplant. This TCR was sampled from a male patient under 18 who had a stem cell transplant for acute lymphoblastic leukemia, so the T cells may come from the graft donor. This chain joins TRBV29-1 and TRBJ1-3; no reliable D call. This CDR3 is CSVARSSGNTIYF. CDR3 in DNA: TGCAGCGTTGCCAGGAGCTCTGGAAACACCATATATTTT.